The T cell receptor beta chain under discussion was sequenced for a study of T cell responses to AZD1222 COVID-19 vaccine. Whole-study results and caveats: No day 14 peak samples; only post-peak repertoires were characterized. Most donors were white British, females outnumbered males, and clonal diversity was possibly underestimated.

Here immunoSEQ multiplex PCR was the method, and the copy in TCRdb shows in-frame clones only, minus some. Among about 97,000 clones listed, around 87% were seen once. Details on this clone: The antigen is unknown.

In germline, CDR1 is SGHRS, CDR2 YFSETQ. Trimming pared 0 bases from V and 0 bases from J, leaving 6 bases between. This CDR3 has 14 amino acids. Here the sequenced sample was peripheral blood, taken 28 days after the second AZD1222 dose. This TCR derives from an adult who received the AZD1222 COVID-19 vaccine. The gene calls are TRBV5-1 and TRBJ2-5; D is uncertain. The DNA for the CDR3 is TGCGCCAGCAGCTTGGTGCCGTACCAAGAGACCCAGTACTTC. Protein product: CASSLVPYQETQYF.